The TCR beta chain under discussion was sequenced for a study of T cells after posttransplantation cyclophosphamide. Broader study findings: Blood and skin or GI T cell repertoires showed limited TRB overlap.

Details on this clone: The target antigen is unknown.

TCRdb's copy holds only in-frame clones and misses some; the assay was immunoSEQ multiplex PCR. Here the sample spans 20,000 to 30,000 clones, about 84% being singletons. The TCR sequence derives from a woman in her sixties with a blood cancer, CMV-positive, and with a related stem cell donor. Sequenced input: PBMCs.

The CDR3, as DNA: TGTGCTAGTGGTTTGGAACCGACGGCGGGGTACGAGCAGTACTTC. Translating it yields CASGLEPTAGYEQYF. This rearrangement joins TRBV12-5 to TRBJ2-7; D is possibly TRBD2 (6 bases). Trimming stripped 1 base from V and 4 bases from J, with 14 bases between. Germline V CDR1 and CDR2: LGHNT, FRNRAP. This CDR3 contains 15 residues.